This T cell receptor (beta chain) was observed in a study of beta chain features in type 1 diabetes. Findings and caveats of the study: Researchers report that Type 1 diabetes patients had moderately but significantly shorter TCRB CDR3s across all four CD4+ subsets.

Trimming removed 5 bases at V and 5 bases at J, with 12 bases between. Per the germline V gene, CDR1 is MRHNA and CDR2 is SNTAGT. This CDR3 is 13 amino acids long. As regards this clone: As yet, its antigen is unknown.

Sequenced material consisted of expressed TCRB transcripts (all of the isolated RNA was reverse transcribed). The method was immunoSEQ multiplex PCR; TCRdb's version includes in-frame clones alone and lacks a portion of them. The sample yields hundreds of thousands of clones, approximately 8.2% seen once. The origin of this receptor is a woman aged 18-29 years in good health. The chain is built from TRBV6-4 and TRBJ2-5; perhaps TRBD1 as D (6 bases). Input material: central memory CD4+ T cells from blood. The chain's CDR3 is CASSYRAGETQYF. For the CDR3, the DNA is TGTGCCAGCAGTTACAGGGCCGGGGAGACCCAGTACTTC.